The 17 T cell receptor beta chains reported below all come from one sample, sequenced in a study of spatial heterogeneity in lung cancer. TCRdb reanalysed the 5' RACE reads using MiXCR and keeps one entry per CDR3 protein. The table shows about 6,100 distinct CDR3 sequences, with roughly an eighth occurring only once. The time point is: sample taken at primary tumor resection. This sample comprised lung tissue, obtained at surgery. These receptors were collected from a human donor with early-stage non-small cell lung cancer.

This clonotype was recorded at least ten times. The library was prepared for alpha chains; this beta chain is a stray read, so its frequency means little. The chain combines TRBV9 with TRBJ2-7, with 9 nucleotides matching TRBD2. The J segment lost 2 bases and the V segment lost 0 bases, leaving 6 bases of the junction unmatched. The CDR3 totals 16 residues. Per germline, CDR1 SGDLS and CDR2 YYNGEE. CDR3 region: CASSVVSSGNPYEQYF. Written as DNA, the CDR3 is TGTGCCAGCAGCGTAGTATCTAGCGGGAACCCCTACGAGCAGTACTTC.

This clonotype showed up many times. This beta chain is an off-target read within a library intended for alpha chains, so its frequency means little. The chain's CDR3 is CASSFGGGTEAFF. The DNA for the CDR3 is TGTGCCAGCAGTTTTGGGGGGGGCACTGAAGCTTTCTTT. This rearrangement joins TRBV12-3 or TRBV12-4 to TRBJ1-1; TRBD1 might be the D (5 bases). This CDR3 has 13 amino acids. V was shortened by 3 bases and J by 4 bases, with 9 bases between the two germline ends.

By share of the sample, this clonotype is medium-sized. The library was built for alpha chains, so this beta chain is an off-target read and its size means little. The rearrangement joins TRBV18 to TRBJ2-7; 12 bases fit TRBD1. The CDR3 consists of 16 residues. Unmatched junction bases numbered 9, after V lost 4 bases and J lost 5 bases. Germline CDR1 is KGHSH and CDR2 is LQKENI. CDR3 sequence: CASSLTSGTGGHEQYF. The CDR3 nucleotides are TGTGCCAGCTCACTGACAAGTGGGACAGGGGGCCACGAGCAGTACTTC.

Sample share makes this clonotype medium-sized. Because the library targeted alpha chains, this beta chain is an off-target read whose size means little. The chain couples TRBV5-1 to TRBJ1-5, with a tentative D call TRBD1 (5 bases). Trimming took 1 base from V and 4 from J, leaving 12 bases between them. The germline CDR1 and CDR2 sequences are SGHRS and YFSETQ. The CDR3 covers 15 residues. CDR3 sequence reads: CASSLQPDTNQPQHF. CDR3 in DNA: TGCGCCAGCAGCTTGCAACCGGACACGAATCAGCCCCAGCATTTT.

In its sample, this clonotype is medium-sized. The size of this beta chain means little, since it is a stray read in a library made for alpha chains. The V call is TRBV29-1, the J call TRBJ2-1, with 8 bases lining up with TRBD2. V gave up 4 bases and J gave up 3 bases; unmatched junction bases: 14. CDR1 is SQVTM and CDR2 is ANQGSEA in the germline V gene. There are 17 residues in the CDR3. The CDR3 DNA is TGCAGCGTTGTCGGGGGAGTCGGGAGGGCAGGCTACAATGAGCAGTTCTTC. Protein sequence: CSVVGGVGRAGYNEQFF.

This clonotype was recorded at least ten times. As an off-target read in a library built for alpha chains, this beta chain has a frequency of little significance. This chain's CDR3 is CASSLEIGEAFF. Written as DNA, the CDR3 is TGTGCCAGCAGTTTAGAGATCGGGGAAGCTTTCTTT. This chain uses TRBV12-3 or TRBV12-4 with TRBJ1-1; D gene ambiguous. The CDR3 extends over 12 amino acids. Trimming took off 1 base at V and 8 bases at J, with 8 bases between the two ends.

There are many counts of this clonotype. This beta chain slipped into a library made for alpha chains as a stray read, so its size is not meaningful. The J gene is TRBJ2-3, the V gene TRBV7-8; D not resolved. Germline CDR1 and CDR2: SGHVS and FQNEAQ. The CDR3 has 12 amino acids. Trimming took 5 bases from V and 0 from J, leaving 3 bases between them. CDR3 sequence: CASSKSTDTQYF. In DNA, the CDR3 is TGTGCCAGCAGCAAAAGCACAGATACGCAGTATTTT.

This clonotype was detected many times. This beta chain was picked up by a library intended for alpha chains and is off target, so its count carries little meaning. This rearrangement joins TRBV29-1 to TRBJ2-3; 8 bases match TRBD1. Germline CDR1 reads SQVTM; CDR2 reads ANQGSEA. The CDR3 totals 15 residues. V gave up 6 bases and J gave up 4 bases; unmatched junction bases: 12. CDR3 DNA sequence: TGCAGCGTGGGGCAGGGGGCCACATTCCCAGATACGCAGTATTTT. Its translation: CSVGQGATFPDTQYF.

In this sample, this clonotype turned up many times. The library was designed around alpha chains, so this beta chain is a stray read whose abundance carries little weight. V is TRBV20-1 and J is TRBJ1-1; tentative D call: TRBD1 (6 bases). This CDR3 contains 12 residues. Between the trimmed V and J ends, which lost 0 bases and 8 bases, there was a span of 10 bases. Per the germline V gene, CDR1 is DFQATT and CDR2 is SNEGSKA (reference sequence). CDR3 amino acids: CSAREGASEAFF. The CDR3, as DNA: TGCAGTGCTAGAGAGGGGGCCAGCGAAGCTTTCTTT.

On this clonotype: This beta chain was picked up by a library intended for alpha chains and is off target, so its count carries little meaning. The chain combines TRBV7-9 with TRBJ1-6, with D perhaps matching TRBD1 (5 bases). The CDR3 is made up of 15 amino acids. Germline V gene sequence: CDR1 SEHNR, CDR2 FQNEAQ (reference sequence). Trimming cost V 6 bases and J 0 bases, with 9 bases left between them. The CDR3 spells CASRTGSSYNSPLHF. The CDR3 DNA follows: TGTGCCAGCAGAACAGGCAGCTCCTATAATTCACCCCTCCACTTT.

This clonotype has ten or more counts. This beta chain is an off-target read within a library intended for alpha chains, so its frequency means little. The rearrangement links TRBV24-1 to TRBJ2-1; D remains ambiguous. The V and J ends lost 1 base and 4 bases respectively, with 7 bases between them. CDR1 KGHDR and CDR2 SFDVKD come from the germline V gene. The CDR3 is 14 residues long. CDR3 DNA: TGTGCCACCAGTGATTTTGGACCGTACAATGAGCAGTTCTTC. Translated: CATSDFGPYNEQFF.

This clonotype was counted many times. This beta chain is off target for a library built for alpha chains, so its abundance means little. The V gene is TRBV20-1, the J gene TRBJ2-1; 11 bases are a match to TRBD2. Trimming cost V 6 bases and J 0 bases; bases outside gene matches: 13. The germline V gene has CDR1 DFQATT and CDR2 SNEGSKA (reference sequence). There are 18 residues in the CDR3. The CDR3 nucleotides are TGCAGTGCCAGACTAGCGGGGCAGGTGGTGGGCTCCTACAATGAGCAGTTCTTC. It translates to CSARLAGQVVGSYNEQFF.

Remarks on this clonotype: This beta chain is an unintended read in a library built for alpha chains; its size means little. The chain has TRBV20-1 and TRBJ1-6; 7 bases fit TRBD1. V shed 4 bases, J shed 7 bases, and the junction held 16 bases outside the gene matches. The germline V gene has CDR1 DFQATT and CDR2 SNEGSKA (reference sequence). The CDR3 runs to 17 residues. CDR3 in amino acids: CSAKARGTPIGNSPLHF. The CDR3, as DNA: TGCAGTGCTAAGGCCAGGGGGACCCCTATTGGGAATTCACCCCTCCACTTT.

This clonotype has ten or more counts. Since the library was made to target alpha chains, this beta chain is a stray read and its abundance is not meaningful. V and J are TRBV18 and TRBJ2-2; D is unresolved. The V end was cut by 1 base, the J end by 5 bases, with 2 bases between. The CDR3 contains 12 residues. In germline, CDR1 is KGHSH, CDR2 LQKENI. CDR3 in amino acids: CASSPRTGELFF. In DNA form, the CDR3 reads TGTGCCAGCTCACCACGAACCGGGGAGCTGTTTTTT.

By sample share, this clonotype is large. Because this beta chain is a stray read in a library intended to capture alpha chains, its abundance should not be given much weight. Written as DNA, the CDR3 is TGTGCCAGCATCCCCGGGACTAGCGCCACAGATACGCAGTATTTT. Protein: CASIPGTSATDTQYF. The V and J genes are TRBV7-9 and TRBJ2-3; TRBD2 agrees at 10 bases. CDR3 length: 15 residues. Unmatched junction bases numbered 6, after V lost 7 bases and J lost 2 bases. Germline values: CDR1 SEHNR, CDR2 FQNEAQ (reference sequence).

This clonotype showed up many times. Since it is a stray read in a library aimed at alpha chains, this beta chain has a size that is not meaningful. V gene TRBV7-7 combines with J gene TRBJ2-1; 10 bases map to TRBD2. Germline V CDR1 and CDR2: SSHAT, FNYEAQ (reference sequence). V shed 5 bases and J 5 bases; nucleotides not matched to a gene: 9. The CDR3 contains 16 residues. CDR3 nucleotide sequence: TGTGCCAGCAGCCAAGAGCCTAGCGGGAGACACAATGAGCAGTTCTTC. Amino acid sequence: CASSQEPSGRHNEQFF.

This clonotype was seen only a few times. This beta chain lies outside the target of a library built for alpha chains; its clone size means little. This chain uses TRBV5-1 with TRBJ2-3; TRBD2 matches at 13 bases. The CDR3 runs to 16 residues. Trimming took 5 bases from V and 2 from J; bases not matched to a gene: 5. Germline loops: CDR1 SGHRS, CDR2 YFSETQ. The CDR3 loop reads CASRTTSGGFTDTQYF. CDR3 nucleotide sequence: TGCGCCAGCAGAACGACTAGCGGGGGGTTCACAGATACGCAGTATTTT.